This TCR beta chain derives from a study of identifying expanded T cells in peripheral blood (dated by TCRdb to between 2018 and 2020). In the study overall: Technical replicates were generated by sequencing separate aliquots of the same genomic DNA pool, and four replicates were compared pairwise. Study-wide findings and limitations: Between technical replicates the binomial model flagged about 1.2 differentially abundant clones, whereas over roughly two weeks the binomial model flagged about 16.4 and over about four weeks about 19. In all healthy donors, the variance in clone template counts between samples taken roughly two weeks apart rose significantly as total template count increased. Across all healthy-donor time intervals, the beta-binomial model significantly lowered both the number of clones called differentially abundant and the false-positive rate. The authors expected that over much longer intervals, such as months to years, biological variance in healthy repertoires might increase even further.

Of note for this clone: Its binding antigen is unknown. The sample holds no much larger clone one base away, and base qualities are not on file.

The CDR3 measures 16 amino acids from cysteine to phenylalanine. Only the CDR3 DNA is retained, 48 bases long and in frame from the first base. From V the trimming removes 2 bases and from J it removes 4 bases, while the gene matches leave 9 bases of the junction unaccounted for. From the germline V gene, CDR1 is SNHLY and CDR2 is FYNNEI. No immune events, such as infections, were documented for the healthy donors during the collection period. Blood repertoires from healthy donors were used as a training cohort for calibrating time-dependent variance in a beta-binomial model of differential abundance of T-cell clones. The training cohort included around 10 healthy donors, of whom 3 were female and 7 were male. On average the donors were 43 years old, and their ages spanned about 29 to 64 years. Whole blood, obtained from a commercial supplier, was collected from each healthy donor at three time points spaced roughly 14 days apart. Genomic DNA was extracted from unsorted whole blood for immunosequencing.

The immunoSEQ Assay, which relies on bias-controlled multiplex PCR amplification of genomic DNA, was used to profile TCRbeta CDR3 regions. In the paper's pipeline: To quantify the absolute abundance of each unique TCRbeta CDR3 region, the sequences were collapsed and filtered. Differential abundance was assessed using a binomial (Fisher-equivalent) model and a beta-binomial model in which time-dependent variance fitted from healthy donors was added. Clones with fewer than 5 combined templates were removed, and differential abundance was called for clones with a Benjamini-Hochberg FDR below 0.01. Using the form v = (b*log(k)+a)^2, the beta-binomial variance was modeled as a function of the total template count across the two samples. The source is immuneACCESS, and TCRdb retained only in-frame sequences with V and J called. Part of the clones is not carried over; for the studies checked, unresolved V genes explain less than half of this, and the remainder is unexplained. For V, J and clone size, that table is used; D and trimming come from the DNA. For this sample there are about 90,000 clones; approximately 86% appear just once. Around 5.2% of the sample lies in the top ten.

The clonotype originates from a person aged 18 to 69 in good health. Here the chain combines TRBV2 and TRBJ2-5; 8 junctional bases match TRBD2. The sample was blood. The nucleotide sequence is TGTGCCAGCAGTGAAAGCGGGGGAGGGAGAAGAGAGACCCAGTACTTC. Protein translation: CASSESGGGRRETQYF.